These 21 T cell receptor beta chains were all obtained from the same sample, sequenced in a study of OX40 agonist ivuxolimab in advanced cancers. Only in-frame clones appear in the TCRdb table, and some are missing; sequencing was by immunoSEQ multiplex PCR. The sample lists more than 65,000 clones, 70% to 90% occurring once. The sequences come from CD4+ or CD8+ T cells sorted from blood, collected in a trial of the OX40 agonist ivuxolimab. The receptors derive from an adult with an advanced solid tumor such as melanoma, head and neck, liver or kidney cancer.

This chain joins TRBV28 and TRBJ1-4; weak D call: TRBD1 (5 bases). The V end lost 10 bases, the J end lost 8 bases, and 14 bases lay between the germline ends. The CDR3 has 12 residues. Germline lookup yields CDR1 MDHEN and CDR2 SYDVKM. The CDR3 loop is CATSRGAEKLFF. CDR3 sequence (DNA): TGTGCCACGTCCAGAGGGGCCGAAAAACTGTTTTTT.

This sequence joins TRBV6-6 and TRBJ1-3, with D unclear. Trimming shortened V by 3 bases and J by 0 bases, and 6 bases separated the two germline ends. The CDR3 is 14 residues long. From germline, CDR1 is MNHNY and CDR2 SVGAGI (reference sequence). The CDR3 spells CASSYGSSGNTIYF. Here the CDR3 DNA reads TGTGCCAGCAGTTATGGCAGCTCTGGAAACACCATATATTTT.

The rearrangement uses TRBV5-1 and TRBJ1-1; a possible D gene is TRBD1 (5 bases). CDR1 is SGHRS and CDR2 is YFSETQ in the germline V gene. This CDR3 contains 15 residues. The V end was cut by 1 base, the J end by 4 bases, with 14 bases between. The CDR3 region has the DNA TGCGCCAGCAGCTTGCAGGACCCGGGGGGCACTGAAGCTTTCTTT. Its translation is CASSLQDPGGTEAFF.

This sequence joins TRBV7-8 and TRBJ2-7, with D unresolved. The CDR3 is 13 residues long. V dropped 7 bases and J dropped 5 bases, with 15 bases sitting between them. Germline CDR1 reads SGHVS; CDR2 reads FQNEAQ. The CDR3 loop reads CASTNGPSDEQYF. CDR3 DNA: TGTGCCAGCACCAATGGCCCCTCGGACGAGCAGTACTTC. The variable domain in full, completed from reference TRBV7-8 and TRBJ2-7, reads GAGVSQSPRYKVAKRGQDVALRCDPISGHVSLFWYQQALGQGPEFLTYFQNEAQLDKSGLPSDRFFAERPEGSVSTLKIQRTQQEDSAVYLCASTNGPSDEQYFGPGTRLTVT.

V gene TRBV10-3 combines with J gene TRBJ1-6, with TRBD1 as a possible D gene (6 bases). The germline V and J ends were trimmed by 7 bases and 3 bases, with 10 bases remaining between them. The CDR3 length is 14 residues. The germline CDR1 and CDR2 sequences are ENHRY and SYGVKD. CDR3 residues: CAITPDSYNSPLHF. CDR3 sequence (DNA): TGTGCCATCACACCGGACAGCTATAATTCACCCCTCCACTTT.

The rearrangement links TRBV10-2 to TRBJ1-1; D gene ambiguous. This CDR3 has 14 amino acids. V was trimmed by 2 bases and J by 1 base, leaving 8 bases between them. Germline V gene data show CDR1 as WSHSY and CDR2 as SAAADI. The DNA for the CDR3 is TGCGCCAGCAGTGAGCGCCCCTCGAACACTGAAGCTTTCTTT. This codes for CASSERPSNTEAFF.

The genes are TRBV18 and TRBJ1-4; no firm D call. This CDR3 is built from 13 residues. V was pared by 5 bases and J by 5 bases, with 9 bases between. CDR1 is KGHSH, CDR2 LQKENI, per germline. CDR3 residues: CASSASRNEKLFF. The CDR3 nucleotides read TGTGCCAGCTCAGCATCAAGGAATGAAAAACTGTTTTTT.

This sequence joins TRBV6-6 and TRBJ1-5; 12 bases fit TRBD1. Germline-derived CDR1 and CDR2 are MNHNY and SVGAGI (reference sequence). V gave up 5 bases and J gave up 7 bases; unmatched junction bases: 9. The CDR3 has 16 residues. Here the CDR3 reads CASSPPGQGAGQPQHF. CDR3 sequence (DNA): TGTGCCAGCAGTCCTCCGGGACAGGGGGCTGGACAGCCCCAGCATTTT.

The rearrangement links TRBV27 to TRBJ1-2; TRBD1 is a possible D gene (5 bases). The ends were cut back, 3 bases at V and 8 bases at J, with 16 bases in the middle. Germline V gene sequence: CDR1 MNHEY, CDR2 SMNVEV (reference sequence). The length of the CDR3 is 14 residues. The CDR3 DNA is TGTGCCAGCAGTTTCCGGGGCCTGGTCTCGGGCTACACCTTC. Protein: CASSFRGLVSGYTF.

This chain uses TRBV20-1 with TRBJ2-3; no firm D call. This CDR3 has 10 amino acids. V lost 2 bases and J lost 5, with 2 bases in between. Looked up from germline, CDR1 is DFQATT and CDR2 is SNEGSKA (reference sequence). The DNA for the CDR3 is TGCAGTGCTAGAAGAGATACGCAGTATTTT. Translating it yields CSARRDTQYF.

V gene TRBV30 combines with J gene TRBJ1-3; possible D gene TRBD1, 6 bases. This CDR3 is 17 amino acids long. Germline CDR1 reads GTSNPN; CDR2 reads SVGIG (reference sequence). Trimming removed 0 bases from V and 0 bases from J, with 15 bases in between. The DNA of the CDR3 is TGTGCCTGGAGTGTAGTGGGGGCTTCAAACTCTGGAAACACCATATATTTT. Amino acid sequence: CAWSVVGASNSGNTIYF.

This clone was found a few times. The chain recombines TRBV6-1 with TRBJ2-5; D tentatively fits TRBD1 or TRBD2 (6 bases each). Between the trimmed V and J ends, which lost 2 bases and 5 bases, there was a span of 18 bases. Germline V gives CDR1 MNHNS, CDR2 SASEGT. The CDR3 length is 16 residues. The CDR3 region has the DNA TGTGCCAGCAGTGAAATGGCCGGAGGGGGTGGGGAGACCCAGTACTTC. This sequence encodes CASSEMAGGGGETQYF.

This chain joins TRBV2 and TRBJ1-1, with TRBD1 as a possible D gene (5 bases). Germline V gene data show CDR1 as SNHLY and CDR2 as FYNNEI. The CDR3 has 12 residues. Trimming took off 3 bases at V and 4 bases at J, with 6 bases between the two ends. The CDR3 loop reads CASSDDSTEAFF. The CDR3 coding sequence is TGTGCCAGCAGTGACGACAGCACTGAAGCTTTCTTT.

The J gene is TRBJ2-3, the V gene TRBV18; D is unresolved. Germline CDR1 and CDR2: KGHSH and LQKENI. CDR3 size: 15 residues. V lost 1 base, J lost 2 bases, and 10 bases lay in between. CDR3 protein: CASSPRPDTTDTQYF. The CDR3 DNA follows: TGTGCCAGCTCACCACGACCAGATACCACAGATACGCAGTATTTT.

The chain joins TRBV6-5 to TRBJ1-3; 10 bases fit TRBD1. The CDR3 has 14 residues. The V segment lost 0 bases and the J segment 7 bases; nucleotides outside the gene matches: 0. CDR1 MNHEY and CDR2 SVGAGI come from the germline V gene. This CDR3 is CASSYSDRGNTIYF. As DNA, the CDR3 is TGTGCCAGCAGTTACTCGGACAGGGGGAACACCATATATTTT.

The chain has TRBV7-6 and TRBJ2-7; D call uncertain. The CDR3 is 15 residues long. Germline V lookup: CDR1 SGHVS, CDR2 FNYEAQ. Deletions cut 1 base from V and 2 bases from J, with 12 bases between. This CDR3 is CASSLGREPPYEQYF. The CDR3 DNA is TGTGCCAGCAGCTTAGGGAGAGAACCTCCCTACGAGCAGTACTTC.

This clone was detected once. The chain carries TRBV11-2 and TRBJ2-3, with TRBD1 matching over 7 bases. Germline V CDR1 and CDR2: SGHAT, FQNNGV. Trimming cost V 5 bases and J 2 bases; bases outside gene matches: 7. This CDR3 is built from 15 residues. CDR3 nucleotide sequence: TGTGCCAGCAGCGCATACGGACAGGCCACAGATACGCAGTATTTT. Amino acid sequence: CASSAYGQATDTQYF.

The chain joins TRBV11-1 to TRBJ2-3; 7 bases match TRBD2. CDR3 size: 18 residues. With V trimmed by 2 bases and J by 1 base, 12 bases remained unmatched. Germline CDR1 SGHAT, CDR2 FQDESV (reference sequence). The CDR3 DNA reads as TGTGCCAGCAGCTTATCCGGGACGGGGAGGGTCGGCACAGATACGCAGTATTTT. As protein: CASSLSGTGRVGTDTQYF.

The chain links TRBV14 to TRBJ2-7; D assignment may be TRBD1 or TRBD2 (5 bases each). The CDR3 runs to 15 residues. Germline V CDR1 and CDR2: SGHDN, FVKESK. Trimming took off 2 bases at V and 2 bases at J, with 13 bases between the two ends. The CDR3 region has the DNA TGTGCCAGCAGCCAATTCGGATGGGACCCCTACGAGCAGTACTTC. It specifies CASSQFGWDPYEQYF.

The V call is TRBV10-3, the J call TRBJ2-1; 9 bases line up with TRBD1. The CDR3 has 14 amino acids. Germline assignment: CDR1 ENHRY and CDR2 SYGVKD. Germline trimming cut 7 bases from V and 4 bases from J; bases unmatched to any gene: 5. This CDR3 is CAITRDRGYNEQFF. CDR3 nucleotides: TGTGCCATCACCCGTGACAGGGGGTACAATGAGCAGTTCTTC.

The V gene is TRBV5-1, the J gene TRBJ1-1; D remains ambiguous. CDR3 length: 13 amino acids. Per the germline V gene, CDR1 is SGHRS and CDR2 is YFSETQ. Trimming removed 5 bases at V and 1 base at J, with 9 bases between. The CDR3 coding sequence is TGCGCCAGCAGGGGCCAGGAGAACACTGAAGCTTTCTTT. Translating gives CASRGQENTEAFF.